The present entry profiles one T cell receptor beta chain with its context. Its antigen has not been determined. This may be a read error: a much more frequent sequence differs by one nucleotide. Profiling of TCR beta VDJ combinations and CDR3 sequences used genomic DNA as the template. An Illumina HiSeq 2000 was used for TCR repertoire sequencing. In the source study's methods: TRBV/TRBJ rearrangement plots, CDR3 size and DJ length profiles, and Simpson's diversity index were used to assess repertoires. The immunodominant clone was defined as the most abundant DNA sequence in deep sequencing data. CDR3 amino acid sequences were screened for sharing across subjects and compared with published repertoires and the VDJdb database. The public reads were quality trimmed at Q25 with fastp and then assembled into clones with MiXCR by TCRdb, keeping productive beta chains. Rows are combined by CDR3 protein, so each entry shows the most common genes and DNA. The authors' filters were not applied to this entry. The sample table shows under 150,000 distinct CDR3 sequences, and 41% are seen once. Roughly 8.4% of the sample lies in the top ten.

The sample comes from a study of CD8+CD57+ T cells in acquired aplastic anemia (dated by TCRdb to 2017 to 2018). Describing the broader study: DNA extracted from sorted CD4+ and CD8+ cells had a mean of approximately 3.5 ug, with a range of about 0.19 to 27.4 ug. For healthy donor samples, the average read count was about 9.9 million for CD4+ cells and around 12 million for CD8+ cells.

In the study, sorted CD4+ and CD8+ blood T cells from patients with severe aplastic anemia and from healthy subjects underwent deep sequencing of TCR repertoires. Ficoll-Paque density gradient centrifugation was used to isolate peripheral blood mononuclear cells. Before DNA extraction, CD4+ and CD8+ T cells were sorted by FACS or by magnetic beads. Beyond this particular receptor, the publication reports: Although twenty-nine CD8+ CDR3 sequences were shared by patients and controls, these sequences appeared highly expressed in patients and within the immunodominant clones of patients. CD8+ Simpson's diversity did not differ significantly between patients and healthy controls (P=0.060).

This sequence originates from a human donor in good health, serving as a control. Sequencing input: sorted CD4+, CD8+, or CD8+CD57+ T cells (not recorded which) from PBMCs.

The nucleotide sequence is TGCGCCAGCACCGTACCGGGACTAGGAGGAGATGCGCAGTATTTT. Its protein product is CASTVPGLGGDAQYF. This sequence uses TRBV5-1 and TRBJ2-3; 8 bases in between match TRBD2. Reading the germline V gene gives CDR1 SGHRS and CDR2 YFSETQ. The CDR3, from cysteine to phenylalanine, totals 15 residues. The only DNA kept is the CDR3, 45 bases in frame from the first base.